This T cell receptor beta chain came from a study of shared clonotypes between healthy human individuals (dated by TCRdb to 2018 to 2020). At the level of the whole study: The cohort included a few men and two women between 18 and 49 years of age. For each donor, CD4 naive and CD4 memory were each run on three plates, CD8 naive on two plates, and CD8 memory on one plate. Blood TCR repertoires of five healthy adults were deeply sequenced to estimate repertoire size and the extent of clonotype sharing between individuals. To increase sequencing depth and limit assay-specific biases, TCR repertoire library preparation and sequencing were carried out by different laboratories using diverse techniques. Each donor's leukapheresis produced roughly between roughly 0.85 and 10 billion PBMCs. Results the study describes overall, beyond this receptor: When several donors were compared, the shared fraction of clonotypes was around 5% for naive CD4, 3.5% for naive CD8, 2.3% for memory CD4, and 0.4% for memory CD8. Larger estimated clonotype richness was generally found for naive subsets than for memory subsets. Based on pairwise subsampling, the degree of clonotype sharing among donors was expected to be affected by sequencing depth. Compared with non-shared clonotypes, clonotypes shared by all four sorted-subset donors had higher generation probabilities. Sampling was restricted to blood, and TCR repertoires in tissue are likely to differ from TCR repertoires in blood. Rarefaction of sorted-subset datasets indicated incomplete sequencing despite the large sequencing depth. The genetic and exposure-history diversity represented was limited by the small number of donors.

The germline V and J ends show losses of 4 bases and 0 bases respectively, and no gene match explains 13 bases of the junction. Sequences SGHNT (CDR1) and YYREEE (CDR2) are obtained from the germline V gene (reference sequence). The CDR3 runs 19 residues from the cysteine to the phenylalanine. The sequence is cut down to CDR3 DNA, 57 bases in frame from base 1. The donors were healthy, HIV-negative adults who had no recently reported acute infections or vaccinations. All donors were Caucasian adults living in Nashville, Tennessee, USA. CD4+ T cells were enriched by magnetic negative selection, after which naive cells were positively selected on CD45RA and the negative fraction was taken as the memory subset. Blood was obtained by leukapheresis, after which PBMCs were separated by Ficoll-Histopaque density gradient centrifugation and cryopreserved in liquid nitrogen vapor phase. Analytical flow cytometry was used to check the purity and quantity of each magnetically sorted T cell population. Each sorted fraction had its genomic DNA isolated and then quantified by UV absorbance on a Nanodrop 2000c.

With regard to this clone: The clone's antigen remains unknown. Within one base of it there is no much larger clone, and no base qualities were kept.

TCR CDR3 regions were amplified from genomic DNA by multiplex PCR using the deep immunoSEQ assay. For each cell subset, the extracted genomic DNA was distributed evenly across all wells of several immunoSEQ 96-well plates, and each plate served as one replicate. Each replicate PCR for sorted subsets received 200 ng genomic DNA, equal to 30,000 or so T cell genomes. Purified libraries were measured with a Qubit 3.0 fluorometer, size-checked on a Bioanalyzer 2100, and measured again with the KAPA Library Quantification kit. Each immunoSEQ 96-well plate was sequenced on its own single-read 150-cycle Illumina NextSeq 550 flow cell. The original methods were these. The immunoSEQ output contained only junctional sequences without quality scores, so filtering could not match that applied to full-length reads. To assign V/J genes and CDR3, sequences were annotated using PyIR, a Python wrapper for IgBLAST v1.9, with IMGT germline references. Reads with weak V/J assignments (E-value above 1e-6), missing CDR3, stop codons, out-of-frame junctions, or ambiguous translated residues were removed. V3J clonotypes were defined as sequences sharing the same inferred V gene, J gene, and CDR3 amino acid sequence. Percentage overlap between repertoires was calculated by dividing the number of shared unique clonotypes by the size of the smaller repertoire. RTK rarefaction, the Chao1 estimator, and Recon v2.1 estimates of unobserved clonotypes were used to assess repertoire richness. For all TCRbeta clonotypes obtained by the gDNA method from a handful of donors, generation probabilities were computed with OLGA. Sourced from immuneACCESS, this table was stored by TCRdb with only in-frame sequences that have V and J called. A share of the clones is absent; for the studies checked, an unresolved V gene accounts for under half, and the remainder has no known explanation. The V and J calls and clone size come from that table; D and trimming were worked out from the DNA. This sample has some 2.3 million clones in its table, and 90% to 95% of those were observed once. The ten biggest clones cover around 0.4% of the sample.

The sequence came from a man aged 18 to 29 in good health. Some clones in this sample may be carry-over from other donors' samples. This chain joins TRBV5-4 to TRBJ2-1, and TRBD2 matches 10 of the central bases. Sequences were obtained from naive CD4+ T cells from PBMCs. In the paper's terms, the cell subset or site label means: CD45RA+ positively selected. The CDR3 protein sequence reads: CASSPGASGSKRSYNEQFF. The base sequence is TGTGCCAGCAGCCCAGGGGCTAGCGGGAGTAAACGCTCCTACAATGAGCAGTTCTTC.